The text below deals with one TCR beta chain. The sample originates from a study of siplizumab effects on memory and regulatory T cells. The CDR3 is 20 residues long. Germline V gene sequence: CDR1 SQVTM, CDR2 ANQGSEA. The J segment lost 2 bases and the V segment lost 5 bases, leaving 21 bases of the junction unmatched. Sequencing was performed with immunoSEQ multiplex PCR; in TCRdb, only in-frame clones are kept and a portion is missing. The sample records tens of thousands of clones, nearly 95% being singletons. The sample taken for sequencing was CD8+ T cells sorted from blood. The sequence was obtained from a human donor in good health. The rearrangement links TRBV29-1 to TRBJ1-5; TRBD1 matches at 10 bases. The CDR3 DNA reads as TGCAGCGTTTCCCTAGGTACGGGACAGGGGCGACCTATGCGCAATCAGCCCCAGCATTTT. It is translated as CSVSLGTGQGRPMRNQPQHF.